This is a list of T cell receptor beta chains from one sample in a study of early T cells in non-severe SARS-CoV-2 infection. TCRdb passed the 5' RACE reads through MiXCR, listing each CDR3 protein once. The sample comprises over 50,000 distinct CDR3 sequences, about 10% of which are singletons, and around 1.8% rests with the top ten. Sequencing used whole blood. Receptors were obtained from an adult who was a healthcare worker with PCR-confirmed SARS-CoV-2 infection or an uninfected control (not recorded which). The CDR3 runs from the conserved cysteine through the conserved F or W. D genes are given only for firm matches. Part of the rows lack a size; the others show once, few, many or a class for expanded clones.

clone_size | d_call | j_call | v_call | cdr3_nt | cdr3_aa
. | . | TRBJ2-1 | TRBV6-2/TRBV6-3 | TGTGCCAGCAGTTACCTAGACAGCTACAATGAGCAGTTCTTC | CASSYLDSYNEQFF
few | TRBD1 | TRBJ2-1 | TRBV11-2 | TGTGCCAGCAGAACCCCGTCAGGGGGCAATGAGCAGTTCTTC | CASRTPSGGNEQFF
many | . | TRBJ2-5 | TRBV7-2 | TGTGCCAGCAGCTTAATGAAAGGATCAGAGACCCAGTACTTC | CASSLMKGSETQYF
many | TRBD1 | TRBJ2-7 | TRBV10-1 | TGCGCCAGCAGCGGACAGGGCCCCTACGAGCAGTACTTC | CASSGQGPYEQYF
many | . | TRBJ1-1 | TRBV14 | TGTGCCAGCAGCCAAGATTTACGAAGGCCTGAAGCTTTCTTT | CASSQDLRRPEAFF
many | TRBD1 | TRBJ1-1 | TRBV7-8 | TGTGCCAGCAGCTTAGTTACAGGGGCGCCTGGGGCTTTCTTT | CASSLVTGAPGAFF
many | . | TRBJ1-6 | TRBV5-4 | TGTGCCAGCAGCCCCGATAATTCACCCCTCCACTTT | CASSPDNSPLHF
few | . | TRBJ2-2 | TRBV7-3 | TGTGCCAGCAGCCCCACAGGATCCTACACCGGGGAGCTGTTTTTT | CASSPTGSYTGELFF
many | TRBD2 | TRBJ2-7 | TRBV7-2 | TGTGCCAGCAGCCGAACCGGGACTAGCGCGTACGAGCAGTACTTC | CASSRTGTSAYEQYF
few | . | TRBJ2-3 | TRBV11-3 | TGTGCCAGCCCCTACAGGGACTCCACAGATACGCAGTATTTT | CASPYRDSTDTQYF
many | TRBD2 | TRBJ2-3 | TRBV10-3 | TGTGCCATCTCCGGGACTAGTTTAGGGAGCACGACAGATACGCAGTATTTT | CAISGTSLGSTTDTQYF
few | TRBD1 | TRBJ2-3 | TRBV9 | TGTGCCAGCAGCGTAGATGGGACAGGGATAGGTGATACGCAGTATTTT | CASSVDGTGIGDTQYF
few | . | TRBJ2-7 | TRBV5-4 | TGTGCCAGCAGCTTGTCCCCCGCCTCCTACGAGCAGTACTTC | CASSLSPASYEQYF
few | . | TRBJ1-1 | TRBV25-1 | TGTGTCAGCAGAGACATTCAGGACACTGAAGCTTTCTTT | CVSRDIQDTEAFF